Below, one TCR beta chain is given with its context. Per the original methods: By means of reference gene primer amplification, nucleated cell counts were estimated. Sequenced by immunoSEQ multiplex PCR; TCRdb stores in-frame clones only, minus some. V and J calls and clone size are those listed in that table; D and trimming were worked out from the DNA. The sample consists of more than 300,000 clones, over 75% of them appearing once. This entry comes from a study of blood T cell repertoires in COVID-19. Across the study: Samples representing acute and convalescent COVID-19 were sourced from the United States, Italy and Spain.

The CDR3 length is 14 residues. V shed 2 bases and J 4 bases; nucleotides not matched to a gene: 1. CDR1 is LGHDT, CDR2 YNNKEL, per germline (reference sequence). This study enrolled people aged 18 to 89 from around 26 US geographic areas. The sequence was collected from a man aged 40-55 years in a cohort exposed to, infected with or recovered from COVID-19 (not recorded which). Source material: PBMCs or T cells enriched from blood (not recorded which). The chain links TRBV3-1 (or the pseudogene TRBV3-2) to TRBJ1-3; 8 positions match TRBD1. The CDR3 DNA sequence: TGTGCCAGCAGCCAACGACAGGGGGGAAACACCATATATTTT. This gives the protein CASSQRQGGNTIYF.